Below are 32 T cell receptor beta chains sequenced from a single sample in a study of graft-versus-host responses after intestinal transplantation. The protocol was immunoSEQ multiplex PCR, while the TCRdb copy is restricted to in-frame clones and leaves out a portion. Among tens of thousands of clones, almost 90% were seen once, and the ten largest hold less than 5%. For these TCRs, the target antigens are not known. Source: unstimulated CD8+ T cells sorted from spleen or lymph node cells, taken before transplant. Receptors originate from a human donor who was the organ donor for an intestinal transplant.

The chain combines TRBV15 with TRBJ2-7; weak D call: TRBD2 (5 bases). From germline, CDR1 is LNHNV and CDR2 YYDKDF (reference sequence). V lost 0 bases, J lost 6 bases, and 12 bases lay in between. CDR3 size: 14 residues. The CDR3 DNA reads as TGTGCCACCAGCAGAGAGGGTAAGCGGTTCGAGCAGTACGTC. This sequence encodes CATSREGKRFEQYV.

This clone was observed once. The chain combines TRBV4-1 with TRBJ1-5; D remains ambiguous. V was pared by 1 base and J by 11 bases, with 21 bases between. The CDR3 runs to 16 residues. Germline values: CDR1 MGHRA, CDR2 YSYEKL. Written as DNA, the CDR3 is TGCGCCAGCAGCCAAGTCGCCTGGGGAGAGCCTCGGGCCCAGCATTTT. It yields the protein CASSQVAWGEPRAQHF.

The gene calls are TRBV6-4 and TRBJ2-3, with 15 bases identical to TRBD2. The trim removed 4 bases at V and 4 bases at J, leaving 0 bases unmatched. The CDR3 is made up of 15 amino acids. Germline V gene sequence: CDR1 MRHNA, CDR2 SNTAGT. CDR3 in amino acids: CASSGTSGGADTQYF. The DNA for the CDR3 is TGTGCCAGCAGTGGGACTAGCGGGGGGGCAGATACGCAGTATTTT.

The V gene is TRBV14, the J gene TRBJ1-2; D is unresolved. Germline V gene sequence: CDR1 SGHDN, CDR2 FVKESK. Trimming left V 1 base short and J 3 bases short, with 12 bases between. The CDR3 consists of 15 residues. This CDR3 is CASSQVARDYYGYTF. The DNA of the CDR3 is TGTGCCAGCAGCCAAGTCGCGCGGGATTACTATGGCTACACCTTC.

The rearrangement joins TRBV2 to TRBJ2-3, with TRBD1 matching over 9 bases. Germline V gene data show CDR1 as SNHLY and CDR2 as FYNNEI. After removal of 8 bases from V and 7 bases from J, the junction contained 10 bases not matched to a gene. This CDR3 is built from 14 residues. CDR3 loop: CASWRGTGRYTQYF. The CDR3 DNA sequence: TGTGCCAGCTGGCGGGGGACAGGGCGGTATACGCAGTATTTT.

CDR3 sequence reads: CASAPRQGNQPQHF. In nucleotides, the CDR3 is TGTGCCAGCGCCCCGCGACAGGGAAATCAGCCCCAGCATTTT. The chain employs TRBV7-2 and TRBJ1-5, with 7 bases lining up with TRBD1. Germline V gives CDR1 SGHTA, CDR2 FQGNSA. V was clipped by 8 bases and J by 4 bases; unmatched bases: 8. The CDR3 contains 14 residues.

This CDR3 is CASSSVGDGYTF. CDR3 sequence (DNA): TGTGCCAGCAGTTCAGTAGGGGATGGCTACACCTTC. The rearrangement joins TRBV28 to TRBJ1-2; D may be TRBD1 (5 bases). V was cut by 4 bases and J by 6 bases, with 9 bases left in between. From germline, CDR1 is MDHEN and CDR2 SYDVKM. The CDR3 has 12 residues.

This chain links TRBV11-3 with TRBJ2-2; D might be TRBD1 (6 bases). V lost 5 bases, J lost 6 bases, and 19 bases lay in between. The CDR3 loop spans 16 amino acids. CDR1 and CDR2 (germline): SGHNT, YENEEA. CDR3 residues: CASSLRPGESAGELFF. Here the CDR3 DNA reads TGTGCCAGCAGCCTCAGGCCAGGGGAATCGGCCGGGGAGCTGTTTTTT.

V is TRBV29-1 and J is TRBJ1-1; D remains ambiguous. V was cut by 4 bases and J by 4 bases, with 7 bases left in between. Germline CDR1 SQVTM, CDR2 ANQGSEA. The length of the CDR3 is 11 residues. The CDR3 DNA follows: TGCAGCGTTGCGGTGATCACTGAAGCTTTCTTT. Protein product: CSVAVITEAFF.

This clone has only a few counts. This chain's CDR3 is CASPDDTQETQYF. Written as DNA, the CDR3 is TGTGCCAGTCCCGATGACACTCAAGAGACCCAGTACTTC. The genes are TRBV19 and TRBJ2-5; D gene uncertain. The CDR3 sequence is 13 residues long. V was clipped by 8 bases and J by 2 bases, with 12 bases between them. CDR1 is LNHDA, CDR2 SQIVND, per germline (reference sequence).

The rearrangement joins TRBV14 to TRBJ2-7, with D perhaps matching TRBD2 (6 bases). Trimming cost V 1 base and J 6 bases, with 13 bases left between them. From germline, CDR1 is SGHDN and CDR2 FVKESK. The CDR3 consists of 14 residues. The CDR3: CASSQGDWFCEQYV. CDR3 nucleotides: TGTGCCAGCAGCCAAGGGGACTGGTTTTGCGAGCAGTACGTC.

The chain employs TRBV15 and TRBJ1-4; D gene ambiguous. There are 16 residues in the CDR3. V was cut by 5 bases and J by 1 base, with 14 bases left in between. The germline V gene has CDR1 LNHNV and CDR2 YYDKDF (reference sequence). The CDR3 reads CATSAPPGLTNEKLFF. CDR3 nucleotides: TGTGCCACCAGCGCCCCGCCCGGGTTAACTAATGAAAAACTGTTTTTT.

Points on this clone: The DNA is omitted, as the CDR3 cannot be located on it reliably, and the CDR3 follows TCRdb's listing. The V gene is TRBV28, the J gene TRBJ2-1; the tabulated D call, TRBD1, remains unverified against the DNA. Germline loops: CDR1 MDHEN, CDR2 SYDVKM. With termini counted, the CDR3 has 15 amino acids. CDR3 sequence: CASSSSPQGPNEQFF.

The chain is built from TRBV30 and TRBJ2-1; tentatively, D is TRBD1 (6 bases). The germline CDR1 and CDR2 sequences are GTSNPN and SVGIG (reference sequence). This CDR3 has 16 residues. V lost 0 bases, J lost 8 bases, and 20 bases lay in between. CDR3 DNA: TGTGCCTGGAGTGTACTTGTAAGGGGGATAGGGCATGAGCAGTTCTTC. Translation: CAWSVLVRGIGHEQFF.

This clone was detected once. This chain connects TRBV5-3 to TRBJ2-7; the match to TRBD2 covers 14 bases. TRBV5-3 belongs to the ORF category, with a function that is uncertain. The CDR3 has 20 residues. Trimming at V came to 4 bases and at J to 4 bases, leaving 19 bases not matched to a gene. DNA of the CDR3: TGTGCCAGAAGCCACGAAGAGGGACTAGCGGGGGCCCTTCTAGATTACGAGCAGTACGTC. Translating it yields CARSHEEGLAGALLDYEQYV.

The J gene is TRBJ2-6, the V gene TRBV4-3; maybe TRBD1 (6 bases). Germline CDR1 LGHNA, CDR2 YSLEER. The CDR3 runs to 18 residues. V was pared by 0 bases and J by 0 bases, with 12 bases between. In DNA, the CDR3 is TGCGCCAGCAGCCAAGATGATAGGACAGACTCTGGGGCCAACGTCCTGACTTTC. This sequence encodes CASSQDDRTDSGANVLTF.

The chain joins TRBV28 to TRBJ2-3; D is possibly TRBD1 (5 bases). V was clipped by 4 bases and J by 2 bases, with 10 bases between them. The CDR3 loop spans 14 amino acids. Germline lookup yields CDR1 MDHEN and CDR2 SYDVKM. This chain's CDR3 is CASSSDGHTDTQYF. The CDR3 coding sequence is TGTGCCAGCAGTTCCGACGGACACACAGATACGCAGTATTTT.

This chain uses TRBV29-1 with TRBJ1-3; 8 positions agree with TRBD1. The CDR3 is made up of 15 amino acids. CDR1 and CDR2 from the germline V gene are SQVTM and ANQGSEA. V was clipped by 7 bases and J by 3 bases; unmatched bases: 11. The CDR3 coding sequence is TGCAGCGCTATGCCCACAGGGGGTGATGGAAACACCATATATTTT. Encoded protein: CSAMPTGGDGNTIYF.

The chain combines TRBV19 with TRBJ2-1, with TRBD2 matching over 11 bases. This CDR3 is 16 amino acids long. Germline loops: CDR1 LNHDA, CDR2 SQIVND (reference sequence). With 1 base clipped from V and 4 bases from J, the junction kept 3 bases outside the gene matches. The CDR3 bases are TGTGCCAGTAGTATAGCAGGGACTAGCGGATACAATGAGCAGTTCTTC. Its translation: CASSIAGTSGYNEQFF.

The rearrangement links TRBV5-1 to TRBJ1-1; D not certain. CDR1 is SGHRS and CDR2 is YFSETQ in the germline V gene. The CDR3 runs 13 residues. Trimming shortened V by 2 bases and J by 3 bases, and 8 bases separated the two germline ends. CDR3 nucleotides: TGCGCCAGCAGCTTCTCAGGTTACACTGAAGCTTTCTTT. Translated: CASSFSGYTEAFF.

This clone appeared a single time. This rearrangement joins TRBV4-3 to TRBJ2-2, with a weak D call TRBD1 (6 bases). The germline V and J ends were trimmed by 4 bases and 6 bases, with 9 bases remaining between them. Germline loops: CDR1 LGHNA, CDR2 YSLEER. The CDR3 has 13 residues. The CDR3 sequence: CASSPTGSGELFF. In DNA, the CDR3 is TGCGCCAGCAGCCCGACAGGATCCGGGGAGCTGTTTTTT.

This chain connects TRBV7-9 to TRBJ1-4; D is uncertain. In germline, CDR1 is SEHNR, CDR2 FQNEAQ (reference sequence). V lost 1 base to trimming and J lost 7 bases, with 22 bases between them. This CDR3 comprises 18 residues. The CDR3 protein is CASSLDLEGGGVREKLFF. The CDR3 DNA sequence: TGTGCCAGCAGCTTAGATCTTGAGGGAGGTGGCGTTCGTGAAAAACTGTTTTTT.

The chain couples TRBV5-1 to TRBJ1-2; 11 bases agree with TRBD1. Germline loops: CDR1 SGHRS, CDR2 YFSETQ. Trimming removed 4 bases from V and 5 bases from J; junction bases left unmatched: 7. There are 15 residues in the CDR3. CDR3 nucleotides: TGCGCCAGCAGCCCCGGACAGGGGGCTCGTTATGGCTACACCTTC. This gives the protein CASSPGQGARYGYTF. Supplemented by reference TRBV5-1 and TRBJ1-2, the full variable domain reads KAGVTQTPRYLIKTRGQQVTLSCSPISGHRSVSWYQQTPGQGLQFLFEYFSETQRNKGNFPGRFSGRQFSNSRSEMNVSTLELGDSALYLCASSPGQGARYGYTFGSGTRLTVV.

This rearrangement joins TRBV4-1 to TRBJ2-1, with 10 bases fitting TRBD2. Germline V CDR1 and CDR2: MGHRA, YSYEKL. The CDR3 covers 16 residues. Germline trimming cut 1 base from V and 7 bases from J; bases unmatched to any gene: 7. The CDR3 bases are TGCGCCAGCAGCCAAGTTACTAGCGGGGCATTGAATGAGCAGTTCTTC. This sequence encodes CASSQVTSGALNEQFF.

For this clone: Compared with germline, one end of the junction differs, possibly owing to a read error. The chain has TRBV23-1 and TRBJ1-6, with D perhaps matching TRBD1 (6 bases). TRBV23-1 is classed as an ORF, of uncertain function. This CDR3 spans 11 amino acids. CDR3 amino acids: CASRQGSPPHF. The DNA of the CDR3 is TGCGCCAGCAGACAGGGTTCACCCCCCCACTTT.

The J gene is TRBJ1-6, the V gene TRBV4-2; TRBD1 matches 8 bases. Germline V lookup: CDR1 LGHNA, CDR2 YNFKEQ. The trim removed 0 bases at V and 7 bases at J, leaving 5 bases unmatched. This CDR3 is 16 amino acids long. The CDR3 nucleotides read TGTGCCAGCAGCCAAGAGTTAGGGACAGGAAATTCACCCCTCCACTTT. Its translation: CASSQELGTGNSPLHF.

V and J are TRBV1 and TRBJ2-2; no DNA check was done on the table's D call, TRBD2. TRBV1 is flagged as a pseudogene. This CDR3 contains 16 residues. The CDR3 DNA is TGCACCAGCAGCTCTAAGGCGCTAGCGGCCACCGGGGAGCTGTTTTTT. This encodes CTSSSKALAATGELFF.

This clone was recorded once. The genes are TRBV6-5 and TRBJ2-5; tentatively, D is TRBD2 (6 bases). This CDR3 is 16 amino acids long. Trimming stripped 2 bases from V and 1 base from J, with 14 bases between. Germline V gives CDR1 MNHEY, CDR2 SVGAGI. CDR3 in amino acids: CASSYLPAGPQETQYF. CDR3 DNA sequence: TGTGCCAGCAGTTACCTACCGGCGGGGCCCCAAGAGACCCAGTACTTC.

V and J are TRBV4-1 and TRBJ1-1; no reliable D call. Germline CDR1 reads MGHRA; CDR2 reads YSYEKL. The CDR3 has 16 amino acids. V lost 0 bases and J lost 1, with 12 bases in between. CDR3 in DNA: TGCGCCAGCAGCCAAGATTTGCGGGCCACGAACACTGAAGCTTTCTTT. Residues: CASSQDLRATNTEAFF.

The chain couples TRBV10-3 to TRBJ2-3; possibly TRBD2 for D (5 bases). The germline gives CDR1 ENHRY, CDR2 SYGVKD. This CDR3 comprises 16 residues. Between the trimmed V and J ends, which lost 4 bases and 2 bases, there was a span of 16 bases. CDR3 nucleotide sequence: TGTGCCATCAGTGGGGCTGAGTGGACTTTCACAGATACGCAGTATTTT. As protein: CAISGAEWTFTDTQYF.

This clone has only a few counts. This chain links TRBV19 with TRBJ1-2; TRBD1 aligns across 7 bases. With 10 bases clipped from V and 6 bases from J, the junction kept 8 bases outside the gene matches. The CDR3 length is 12 residues. Germline V gene sequence: CDR1 LNHDA, CDR2 SQIVND (reference sequence). CDR3 sequence reads: CATRTGVNGYTF. CDR3 DNA sequence: TGTGCCACCAGGACAGGAGTAAATGGCTACACCTTC.

This chain connects TRBV27 to TRBJ2-1; TRBD1 matches at 9 bases. V shed 2 bases and J 6 bases; nucleotides not matched to a gene: 11. The CDR3 covers 17 residues. CDR1 and CDR2 from the germline V gene are MNHEY and SMNVEV (reference sequence). This CDR3 reads CASSLSAGTGSFNEQFF. The CDR3 bases are TGTGCCAGCAGTTTAAGCGCCGGGACAGGGAGTTTCAATGAGCAGTTCTTC.